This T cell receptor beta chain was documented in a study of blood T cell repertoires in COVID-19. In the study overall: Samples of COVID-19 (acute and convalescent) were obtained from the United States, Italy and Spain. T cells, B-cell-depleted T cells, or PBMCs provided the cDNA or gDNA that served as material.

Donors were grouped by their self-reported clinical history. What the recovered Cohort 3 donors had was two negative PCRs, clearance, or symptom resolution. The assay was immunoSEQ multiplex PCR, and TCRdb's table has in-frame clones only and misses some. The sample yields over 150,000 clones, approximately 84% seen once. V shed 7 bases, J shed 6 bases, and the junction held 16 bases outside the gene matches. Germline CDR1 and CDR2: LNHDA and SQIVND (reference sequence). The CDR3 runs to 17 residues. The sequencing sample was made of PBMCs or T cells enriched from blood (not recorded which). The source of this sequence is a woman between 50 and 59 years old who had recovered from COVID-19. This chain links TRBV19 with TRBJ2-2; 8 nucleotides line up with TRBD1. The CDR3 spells CASTPIGRRGRPGELFF. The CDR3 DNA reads TGTGCCAGTACTCCCATTGGGCGCAGGGGGCGGCCCGGGGAGCTGTTTTTT.